The rows below give T cell receptor beta chains drawn from one sample of a study of cytomegalovirus exposure and HLA in healthy donors. Assay: immunoSEQ multiplex PCR; the TCRdb copy retains only in-frame clones and omits some. The sample carries 200,000 to 250,000 clones, 77% recorded once. Material for sequencing was PBMCs. These receptors all stem from a woman aged 60-75 years in good health and CMV-seropositive. CDR3s include the opening cysteine and the closing phenylalanine or tryptophan. A D gene is named only where the DNA matches it firmly. Only part of the rows carry a size: once, few, many, or a class if the clone is expanded.

J gene	V gene	clone size	D gene	CDR3 DNA	CDR3 protein
TRBJ1-3	TRBV28	few	.	TGTGCCAGCGGAGCGGGGGCACTGGGAGGAAACACCATATATTTT	CASGAGALGGNTIYF
TRBJ2-1	TRBV9	.	.	TGTGCCAGCAGCGTAGCAGGGGAAATCTCCTACAATGAGCAGTTCTTC	CASSVAGEISYNEQFF
TRBJ2-5	TRBV11-2	once	TRBD2	TGTGCCAGCAGCCCACTAGAGGCGGGAGAGGGGCGGACCCAGTACTTC	CASSPLEAGEGRTQYF
TRBJ2-1	TRBV5-4	.	TRBD2	TGTGCCAGCAGCCCGAGGGGGCGGGGGGGCAGAAATCCCGACAATGAGCAGTTCTTC	CASSPRGRGGRNPDNEQFF
TRBJ1-5	TRBV5-5	.	.	TGTGCCAGCAGCCTAGGACAGCCTAATAGCAATCAGCCCCAGCATTTT	CASSLGQPNSNQPQHF
TRBJ1-5	TRBV5-1	.	.	TGCGCCAGCAGCTTGGACGGAGACCAGCCCCAGCATTTT	CASSLDGDQPQHF
TRBJ1-2	TRBV10-3	.	TRBD1	TGTGCCATCAGTGATTTGGGACAGGGGAACTATGGCTACACCTTC	CAISDLGQGNYGYTF
TRBJ1-5	TRBV2	.	TRBD1	TGTGCCAGCAGGGGACAGGGGCCCTCGTGGCCCTCGATCGGGCCCCAGCATTTT	CASRGQGPSWPSIGPQHF
TRBJ2-3	TRBV6-6	.	.	TGTGCCAGCAGCTCTAATAGCCTTCCGCAGTATTTT	CASSSNSLPQYF
TRBJ2-1	TRBV4-1	.	.	TGCGCCAGCAGCCAAGCGTCGGGACTCGTCTACAATGAGCAGTTCTTC	CASSQASGLVYNEQFF
TRBJ1-1	TRBV30	.	TRBD1	TGTGCCTGGAGTGTAGACAGGGTGACTGAAGCTTTCTTT	CAWSVDRVTEAFF
TRBJ1-6	TRBV7-3	.	TRBD1	TGTGCCAGCAGCTTAACGACAGGGGGCAATTCACCCCTCCACTTT	CASSLTTGGNSPLHF
TRBJ1-1	TRBV7-9	few	.	TGTGCCAGCAGCTTAGGGGTGGGGCCCTACACTGAAGCTTTCTTT	CASSLGVGPYTEAFF
TRBJ2-2	TRBV19	few	TRBD2	TGTGCCAGTAAGGGCAGACTAGCGGGGGGGAACACCGGGGAGCTGTTTTTT	CASKGRLAGGNTGELFF
TRBJ2-7	TRBV11-2	few	.	TGTGCCAGCAGCCCGAGGCCCTACGAGCAGTACTTC	CASSPRPYEQYF
TRBJ2-1	TRBV2	.	TRBD1	TGTGCCACTTCCGGGACAGGGATGAGAAATGAGCAGTTCTTC	CATSGTGMRNEQFF
TRBJ2-5	TRBV7-6	.	.	TGTGCCAGCAGCTTAGCCGGGGAGACCCAGTACTTC	CASSLAGETQYF
TRBJ2-7	TRBV19	.	.	TGTGCCAGTACCCTGCGGACGGCGGGCTCCTACGAGCAGTACTTC	CASTLRTAGSYEQYF
TRBJ2-7	TRBV14	.	.	TGTGCCAGCAGCCACGCCAGGGTTGAGGACGAGCAGTACTTC	CASSHARVEDEQYF
TRBJ1-2	TRBV28	once	.	TGTGCCAGCCAGGCCCGAGGGACAACTAACTATGGCTACACCTTC	CASQARGTTNYGYTF
TRBJ1-1	TRBV7-9	.	.	TGTGCCAGCAGCCCGGACAGCCCCTTGAACACTGAAGCTTTCTTT	CASSPDSPLNTEAFF
TRBJ1-2	TRBV5-6	once	TRBD1	TGTGCCAGCAGCTCCGACAGGGGGCCTCACTATGGCTACACCTTC	CASSSDRGPHYGYTF
TRBJ2-5	TRBV29-1	.	TRBD2	TGCAGCGGTCTAGCGGGGGGAGAGACCCAGTACTTC	CSGLAGGETQYF
TRBJ2-7	TRBV4-1	.	TRBD1	TGCGCCAGCAGCCAAAGGGACAGCGCCTACGAGCAGTACTTC	CASSQRDSAYEQYF
TRBJ2-7	TRBV11-2	.	.	TGTGCCAGCAGCCGACTAGTTTCGTACGAGCAGTACTTC	CASSRLVSYEQYF
TRBJ2-1	TRBV10-1	.	TRBD2	TGCGCCAGCAGTCCCAGCGGGGCCTACAATGAGCAGTTCTTC	CASSPSGAYNEQFF
TRBJ1-1	TRBV19	.	.	TGTGCCAGTAAGTCGCGGGTGAACACTGAAGCTTTCTTT	CASKSRVNTEAFF
TRBJ2-2	TRBV2	.	.	TGTGCCAGCAGCGGCCTTAGCGGAATGAACACCGGGGAGCTGTTTTTT	CASSGLSGMNTGELFF
TRBJ1-2	TRBV28	.	.	TGTGCCAGCATCCCCGGTTTGGGAGAGGTCTATGGCTACACCTTC	CASIPGLGEVYGYTF
TRBJ1-1	TRBV6-5	.	TRBD1	TGTGCCAGCATCGGAACAGGGGGGAGTGAAGCTTTCTTT	CASIGTGGSEAFF
TRBJ2-7	TRBV5-1	once	.	TGCGCCAGCAGCCTAGAACTAAGCTCCTACGAGCAGTACTTC	CASSLELSSYEQYF
TRBJ2-1	TRBV27	.	TRBD2	TGTGCCAGCAGTTCGCCACGAGGGACTAGCGTGTACAATGAGCAGTTCTTC	CASSSPRGTSVYNEQFF
TRBJ1-1	TRBV25-1	.	TRBD1	TGTGCCAGCAGTGACCAACGACAGGGGGGGAACACTGAAGCTTTCTTT	CASSDQRQGGNTEAFF
TRBJ2-7	TRBV5-3	.	.	TGTGCCAGAAGCTTGCGGGGCAGGGGACCTCTGGAGCAGTACTTC	CARSLRGRGPLEQYF
TRBJ2-5	TRBV7-9	.	TRBD1	TGTGCCAGCAGCCCTGGGACAGGGAACGGAGAGACCCAGTACTTC	CASSPGTGNGETQYF
TRBJ1-5	TRBV5-1	few	.	TGCGCCAGCAGCTTGGGACAGGTCAATCAGCCCCAGCATTTT	CASSLGQVNQPQHF
TRBJ2-7	TRBV28	.	TRBD1	TGTGCCAGCAGTTTCATAGGACAGGGGAGCTCCTACGAGCAGTACTTC	CASSFIGQGSSYEQYF
TRBJ1-2	TRBV7-3	.	TRBD1	TGTGCCAGCAGCATCCCCGGACAGGGGGCAGATGGCTACACCTTC	CASSIPGQGADGYTF
TRBJ1-2	TRBV19	.	.	TGTGCCAGTAGTCGACGGGGTTCGGACTATGGCTACACCTTC	CASSRRGSDYGYTF
TRBJ2-5	TRBV27	.	TRBD2	TGTGCCAGCAGTCCCCAGGGAGGGGTAGAGACCCAGTACTTC	CASSPQGGVETQYF
TRBJ1-5	TRBV4-1	.	TRBD1	TGCGCCAGCAGCCAAGAACAGGGGAATCAGCCCCAGCATTTT	CASSQEQGNQPQHF